The 16 T cell receptor beta chains in this list originate from one sample, sequenced in a study of identifying expanded T cells in peripheral blood. The data were produced by immunoSEQ multiplex PCR, yet TCRdb's version contains in-frame clones alone and is incomplete. The sample records 90,000 to 100,000 clones, nearly 90% being singletons. The sequencing sample was made of blood. Receptors were obtained from a person between 18 and 75 years old in good health.

In this sample, this clone turned up a few times. CDR3 in DNA: TGTGCCAGCAGTGAAGCCACCGGGACAGGGTTAGGCTACACCTTC. Its protein product is CASSEATGTGLGYTF. The chain has TRBV2 and TRBJ1-2, with TRBD1 matching over 9 bases. The CDR3 has 15 amino acids. Germline assignment: CDR1 SNHLY and CDR2 FYNNEI. The ends lost 0 bases at V and 8 bases at J; junction bases unmatched: 7. Full variable domain (remainder filled in from reference TRBV2 and TRBJ1-2): EPEVTQTPSHQVTQMGQEVILRCVPISNHLYFYWYRQILGQKVEFLVSFYNNEISEKSEIFDDQFSVERPDGSNFTLKIRSTKLEDSAMYFCASSEATGTGLGYTFGSGTRLTVV.

The chain joins TRBV7-9 to TRBJ1-5; D perhaps matches TRBD1 (6 bases). V was clipped by 4 bases and J by 6 bases, with 10 bases between them. CDR3 length equals 13 residues. Germline V gene data show CDR1 as SEHNR and CDR2 as FQNEAQ (reference sequence). The chain's CDR3 is CASSSEGGQPQHF. The DNA for the CDR3 is TGTGCCAGCAGCTCTGAGGGGGGTCAGCCCCAGCATTTT. The variable domain in full, completed from reference TRBV7-9 and TRBJ1-5, reads DTGVSQNPRHKITKRGQNVTFRCDPISEHNRLYWYRQTLGQGPEFLTYFQNEAQLEKSRLLSDRFSAERPKGSFSTLEIQRTEQGDSAMYLCASSSEGGQPQHFGDGTRLSIL.

This clone was observed a handful of times. The chain joins TRBV4-2 to TRBJ1-2; no clear D. The V end was cut by 1 base, the J end by 2 bases, with 14 bases between. Germline V gene lookup returns CDR1 LGHNA and CDR2 YNFKEQ. The CDR3 is 16 residues long. CDR3 sequence reads: CASSQVGQTGNYGYTF. Written as DNA, the CDR3 is TGTGCCAGCAGCCAAGTCGGGCAGACCGGGAACTATGGCTACACCTTC.

V gene TRBV27 combines with J gene TRBJ2-1, with TRBD1 as a possible D gene (5 bases). Germline assignment: CDR1 MNHEY and CDR2 SMNVEV (reference sequence). The CDR3 extends over 14 amino acids. Deletions cut 7 bases from V and 1 base from J, with 11 bases between. The DNA for the CDR3 is TGTGCCAGCACCATTCAGGGTTCCTACAATGAGCAGTTCTTC. Translated: CASTIQGSYNEQFF.

This chain's CDR3 is CASSLRQAPYGYTF. The CDR3, as DNA: TGTGCCAGCAGCTTACGACAGGCCCCCTATGGCTACACCTTC. This rearrangement joins TRBV7-9 to TRBJ1-2, with a weak D call TRBD1 (6 bases). CDR1 is SEHNR, CDR2 FQNEAQ, per germline (reference sequence). The CDR3 totals 14 residues. Trimming took off 2 bases at V and 4 bases at J, with 11 bases between the two ends.

This chain uses TRBV18 with TRBJ2-3; D tentatively fits TRBD1 or TRBD2 (6 bases each). The CDR3 spans 15 residues. Trimming removed 6 bases from V and 0 bases from J, with 13 bases in between. Germline V gene lookup returns CDR1 KGHSH and CDR2 LQKENI. The CDR3 DNA follows: TGTGCCAGCTCCGTACGGGGGCTGAGCACAGATACGCAGTATTTT. This encodes CASSVRGLSTDTQYF.

The chain is built from TRBV19 and TRBJ1-1; D gene unclear. Deletions cut 4 bases from V and 3 bases from J, with 6 bases between. Germline CDR1 LNHDA, CDR2 SQIVND (reference sequence). The CDR3 length is 12 residues. CDR3 protein: CASSTPDTEAFF. DNA of the CDR3: TGTGCCAGTAGTACCCCGGACACTGAAGCTTTCTTT.

This clone was counted between two and nine times. V and J are TRBV10-2 and TRBJ1-1, with 8 positions matching TRBD1. With 6 bases clipped from V and 5 bases from J, the junction kept 5 bases outside the gene matches. The CDR3 is 13 residues long. Germline V gene data show CDR1 as WSHSY and CDR2 as SAAADI. Here the CDR3 reads CASRIGQGTEAFF. CDR3 DNA sequence: TGCGCCAGCAGAATAGGACAGGGTACTGAAGCTTTCTTT.

The rearrangement joins TRBV7-6 to TRBJ2-7; 9 bases fit TRBD2. This CDR3 spans 14 amino acids. The J segment lost 6 bases and the V segment lost 2 bases, leaving 5 bases of the junction unmatched. Germline-derived CDR1 and CDR2 are SGHVS and FNYEAQ. In DNA, the CDR3 is TGTGCCAGCAGCTTAATGCGGGAGGGCCGCGAGCAGTACTTC. Encoded protein: CASSLMREGREQYF.

The gene calls are TRBV4-3 and TRBJ2-3; D tentatively reads TRBD1 or TRBD2 (7 bases each). V was shortened by 0 bases and J by 4 bases, with 20 bases between the two germline ends. Germline V gives CDR1 LGHNA, CDR2 YSLEER. CDR3 size: 18 residues. The CDR3 loop is CASSQEYSRQGGADTQYF. DNA for the CDR3: TGCGCCAGCAGCCAAGAATACTCTCGACAGGGAGGGGCAGATACGCAGTATTTT.

This sequence joins TRBV7-8 and TRBJ2-7; D is unresolved. The CDR3 sequence is 11 residues long. Trimming took off 1 base at V and 4 bases at J, with 2 bases between the two ends. Looked up from germline, CDR1 is SGHVS and CDR2 is FQNEAQ. The CDR3 protein is CASSLDYEQYF. CDR3 nucleotide sequence: TGTGCCAGCAGCTTAGATTACGAGCAGTACTTC. The full variable domain, its missing parts supplied by reference TRBV7-8 and TRBJ2-7, is GAGVSQSPRYKVAKRGQDVALRCDPISGHVSLFWYQQALGQGPEFLTYFQNEAQLDKSGLPSDRFFAERPEGSVSTLKIQRTQQEDSAVYLCASSLDYEQYFGPGTRLTVT.

This clone was observed once. The chain couples TRBV4-1 to TRBJ1-1, with D possibly TRBD1 on 5 matching bases. Germline V gene data show CDR1 as MGHRA and CDR2 as YSYEKL. This CDR3 is 13 amino acids long. Trimming cost V 2 bases and J 6 bases, with 10 bases left between them. The CDR3 protein is CASSQPRGAEAFF. DNA for the CDR3: TGCGCCAGCAGCCAACCCCGGGGCGCTGAAGCTTTCTTT.

The chain employs TRBV19 and TRBJ1-1; D is undetermined. Deletions cut 5 bases from V and 6 bases from J, with 13 bases between. The CDR3 contains 13 residues. Germline V gene data show CDR1 as LNHDA and CDR2 as SQIVND (reference sequence). DNA for the CDR3: TGTGCCAGTAGTGGGTGGGTGGGATCTGAAGCTTTCTTT. Its protein is CASSGWVGSEAFF.

The CDR3, as DNA: TGCGCCAGCAGCTTGAGGGCAGCACCCCGCAATGAGCAGTTCTTC. Its translation is CASSLRAAPRNEQFF. The V call is TRBV5-1, the J call TRBJ2-1; D ambiguous. The CDR3 totals 15 residues. V gave up 1 base and J gave up 6 bases, with 14 bases separating them. The germline gives CDR1 SGHRS, CDR2 YFSETQ. Full variable domain (remainder filled in from reference TRBV5-1 and TRBJ2-1): KAGVTQTPRYLIKTRGQQVTLSCSPISGHRSVSWYQQTPGQGLQFLFEYFSETQRNKGNFPGRFSGRQFSNSRSEMNVSTLELGDSALYLCASSLRAAPRNEQFFGPGTRLTVL.

The chain's CDR3 is CASSLGGEVYYGYTF. In DNA form, the CDR3 reads TGTGCCAGCAGCTTAGGGGGAGAGGTATACTATGGCTACACCTTC. V usage is TRBV7-9 and J usage is TRBJ1-2; no firm D call. V was trimmed by 1 base and J by 3 bases, leaving 12 bases between them. Germline loops: CDR1 SEHNR, CDR2 FQNEAQ (reference sequence). The CDR3 loop spans 15 amino acids.

The rearrangement joins TRBV5-1 to TRBJ1-4; D is unclear. This CDR3 region has 12 residues. The germline V gene encodes CDR1 SGHRS and CDR2 YFSETQ. The V and J ends lost 3 bases and 8 bases respectively, with 8 bases between them. CDR3 in amino acids: CASSSPSEKLFF. Written as DNA, the CDR3 is TGCGCCAGCAGCTCCCCGTCCGAAAAACTGTTTTTT.